The source of this TCR beta chain is a study of T cell responses to AZD1222 COVID-19 vaccine. Study summary: Pooled samples include second doses given at about 4 or 12 weeks.

The germline V gene encodes CDR1 SGHRS and CDR2 YFSETQ. V was pared by 0 bases and J by 10 bases, with 11 bases between. CDR3 length: 14 amino acids. Assay: immunoSEQ multiplex PCR; the TCRdb copy retains only in-frame clones and omits some. This sample has about 120,000 clones, with 70% to 90% found just once. Broader study findings: None of the repertoires were sampled until the peak T cell response had passed. Clonal diversity was possibly underestimated, and white British individuals and females predominated among donors. Rises in breadth and depth of Spike-specific TCRs came after two AZD1222 doses.

Concerning this clone: Its cognate antigen is unknown.

This receptor was identified in an adult in good health. The sequenced sample was peripheral blood, obtained on day 0 of AZD1222 vaccination. J is TRBJ1-6 and V is TRBV5-1, with a weak D call TRBD1 (5 bases). The CDR3 sequence: CASSLGDYRSPLHF. Here the CDR3 DNA reads TGCGCCAGCAGCTTGGGTGACTACAGGTCACCCCTCCACTTT.